The 31 T cell receptor beta chains below all came from one sample that was sequenced in a study of shared clonotypes between healthy human individuals. TCRdb's table, derived via immunoSEQ multiplex PCR, lists solely in-frame clones and lacks some. The sample holds about 680,000 clones, approximately 79% seen once. Sequencing used memory CD4+ T cells sorted from blood. Subset of the sample: CD45RA-negative fraction. The receptors come from a woman aged 30 to 39 in good health.

The V call is TRBV6-5, the J call TRBJ2-1; D may match TRBD1 or TRBD2 (5 bases each). The CDR3 covers 13 residues. Germline assignment: CDR1 MNHEY and CDR2 SVGAGI. The V end was cut by 4 bases, the J end by 9 bases, with 13 bases between. CDR3 loop: CASSFRWDPEQFF. The CDR3 DNA reads as TGTGCCAGCAGTTTCCGATGGGACCCTGAGCAGTTCTTC.

The chain couples TRBV10-1 to TRBJ2-2; 8 bases are shared with TRBD1. Germline V gene data show CDR1 as WNHNN and CDR2 as SYGVQD (reference sequence). There are 16 residues in the CDR3. Trimming took 5 bases from V and 0 from J; bases not matched to a gene: 5. The CDR3 is CASSRTGPTNTGELFF. DNA of the CDR3: TGCGCCAGCAGTCGGACAGGGCCCACGAACACCGGGGAGCTGTTTTTT.

The gene calls are TRBV6-1 and TRBJ2-1; no definite D call. CDR1 and CDR2 (germline): MNHNS, SASEGT. CDR3 size: 13 residues. Deletions cut 3 bases from V and 3 bases from J, with 6 bases between. The CDR3 sequence is CASSDKDYNEQFF. The DNA for the CDR3 is TGTGCCAGCAGTGATAAGGACTACAATGAGCAGTTCTTC.

This sequence joins TRBV6-4 and TRBJ2-7; TRBD2 aligns across 11 bases. The CDR3 sequence is 18 residues long. The V segment lost 1 base and the J segment 2 bases; nucleotides outside the gene matches: 10. CDR1 is MRHNA and CDR2 is SNTAGT in the germline V gene. In DNA form, the CDR3 reads TGTGCCAGCAGTGACTTATGGCTAGCGGGAGGCCCTACCTACGAGCAGTACTTC. Protein: CASSDLWLAGGPTYEQYF.

V is TRBV7-9 and J is TRBJ2-2, with no clear D. Germline CDR1 and CDR2: SEHNR and FQNEAQ (reference sequence). This CDR3 comprises 12 residues. The V and J ends lost 8 bases and 5 bases respectively, with 9 bases between them. The CDR3, as DNA: TGTGCCAGCGGGGTCAGTACCGGGGAGCTGTTTTTT. Protein: CASGVSTGELFF.

J is TRBJ2-1 and V is TRBV9, with 7 bases matching TRBD2. The trim removed 4 bases at V and 1 base at J, leaving 8 bases unmatched. Germline CDR1 SGDLS, CDR2 YYNGEE. This CDR3 is built from 16 residues. This CDR3 is CASSPWGGGSYNEQFF. CDR3 nucleotides: TGTGCCAGCAGCCCGTGGGGGGGAGGATCCTACAATGAGCAGTTCTTC. Drawing the rest from reference TRBV9 and TRBJ2-1, the complete variable domain is DSGVTQTPKHLITATGQRVTLRCSPRSGDLSVYWYQQSLDQGLQFLIQYYNGEERAKGNILERFSAQQFPDLHSELNLSSLELGDSALYFCASSPWGGGSYNEQFFGPGTRLTVL.

The gene calls are TRBV10-1 and TRBJ2-2; D gene unclear. Germline CDR1 reads WNHNN; CDR2 reads SYGVQD (reference sequence). V was shortened by 5 bases and J by 5 bases, with 9 bases between the two germline ends. CDR3 size: 13 residues. CDR3 in amino acids: CASSPYLTGELFF. In DNA, the CDR3 is TGCGCCAGCAGTCCTTACTTGACCGGGGAGCTGTTTTTT.

The genes are TRBV19 and TRBJ1-2; D ambiguous. CDR1 is LNHDA and CDR2 is SQIVND in the germline V gene (reference sequence). This CDR3 has 12 residues. V was cut by 6 bases and J by 0 bases, with 5 bases left in between. CDR3 sequence reads: CASSESNYGYTF. CDR3 coding DNA: TGTGCCAGTAGCGAGTCTAACTATGGCTACACCTTC.

The sample holds one count of this clone. Other DNA sequences in the same sample also yield this CDR3. V is TRBV5-1 and J is TRBJ2-5, with 8 bases aligning to TRBD2. Germline loops: CDR1 SGHRS, CDR2 YFSETQ. There are 14 residues in the CDR3. Germline trimming cut 4 bases from V and 1 base from J; bases unmatched to any gene: 3. CDR3 in amino acids: CASSPTSAQETQYF. The DNA of the CDR3 is TGCGCCAGCAGCCCGACTAGCGCCCAAGAGACCCAGTACTTC.

The gene calls are TRBV15 and TRBJ2-1, with D possibly matching TRBD2 (5 bases). CDR3 length equals 16 residues. The V end was cut by 0 bases, the J end by 4 bases, with 13 bases between. Germline V gives CDR1 LNHNV, CDR2 YYDKDF (reference sequence). This chain's CDR3 is CATSRDLAFTYNEQFF. The CDR3 DNA reads TGTGCCACCAGCAGAGATCTAGCATTCACGTACAATGAGCAGTTCTTC.

This clone was observed a handful of times. Within the sample, other DNA sequences also encode this same CDR3. This chain uses TRBV11-2 with TRBJ2-7, with D maybe TRBD2 (5 bases). With 5 bases removed from V and 2 bases from J, the gap between germline ends came to 13 bases. The germline V gene encodes CDR1 SGHAT and CDR2 FQNNGV. The CDR3 extends over 14 amino acids. The CDR3 bases are TGTGCCAGCAGCCCGACCATGGGAGCCTACGAGCAGTACTTC. Its translation: CASSPTMGAYEQYF.

The chain carries TRBV6-1 and TRBJ1-1; tentative D call: TRBD1 (5 bases). Germline assignment: CDR1 MNHNS and CDR2 SASEGT. Trimming took 0 bases from V and 10 from J, leaving 12 bases between them. The CDR3 is 13 residues long. This CDR3 is CASSEALGGRAFF. As DNA, the CDR3 is TGTGCCAGCAGTGAAGCGCTCGGGGGTCGAGCTTTCTTT.

The J gene is TRBJ2-7, the V gene TRBV19, with TRBD1 as a possible D gene (5 bases). The CDR3 runs to 15 residues. CDR1 and CDR2 (germline): LNHDA, SQIVND (reference sequence). Trimming removed 6 bases at V and 5 bases at J, with 20 bases between. CDR3 DNA: TGTGCCAGTAGCTACTCAATGTCAGGGAACCACGAGCAGTACTTC. Protein: CASSYSMSGNHEQYF. Variable domain in full (rest from reference TRBV19 and TRBJ2-7): DGGITQSPKYLFRKEGQNVTLSCEQNLNHDAMYWYRQDPGQGLRLIYYSQIVNDFQKGDIAEGYSVSREKKESFPLTVTSAQKNPTAFYLCASSYSMSGNHEQYFGPGTRLTVT.

This sequence joins TRBV23-1 and TRBJ2-7; D possibly uses TRBD1 or TRBD2 (5 bases each). TRBV23-1 is given ORF status, its function remaining uncertain. This CDR3 region has 14 residues. The ends were cut back, 2 bases at V and 2 bases at J, with 10 bases in the middle. The CDR3 spells CASSQRDGPYEQYF. The CDR3 DNA sequence: TGCGCCAGCAGTCAAAGGGACGGACCCTACGAGCAGTACTTC.

The chain uses TRBV5-5 and TRBJ2-7, with 7 nucleotides matching TRBD2. The CDR3 is 15 residues long. Germline assignment: CDR1 SGHKS and CDR2 YYEKEE (reference sequence). V was pared by 6 bases and J by 0 bases, with 9 bases of the junction left unmatched. CDR3 amino acids: CASTPRGGSSYEQYF. As DNA, the CDR3 is TGTGCCAGCACCCCCCGGGGAGGGAGCTCCTACGAGCAGTACTTC.

The chain carries TRBV7-6 and TRBJ2-1; D unclear. The V and J ends lost 2 bases and 8 bases respectively, with 7 bases between them. CDR3 length equals 12 residues. Germline V lookup: CDR1 SGHVS, CDR2 FNYEAQ. CDR3 sequence (DNA): TGTGCCAGCAGCTTAAAGTGGTATGAGCAGTTCTTC. Translated, it gives CASSLKWYEQFF.

The chain uses TRBV2 and TRBJ2-1; D remains unclear. Germline CDR1 reads SNHLY; CDR2 reads FYNNEI. With 7 bases removed from V and 0 bases from J, the gap between germline ends came to 7 bases. CDR3 length equals 13 residues. In nucleotides, the CDR3 is TGTGCCAGCATCCCAGACTCCTACAATGAGCAGTTCTTC. Its translation: CASIPDSYNEQFF.

About this clone: This sample also contains other DNA sequences that code for the same CDR3. This CDR3 is CASSLVGTGAYEQYF. The CDR3 DNA reads as TGTGCCAGCAGCTTGGTCGGGACAGGTGCCTACGAGCAGTACTTC. V gene TRBV5-5 combines with J gene TRBJ2-7; 8 nucleotides agree with TRBD1. Per germline, CDR1 SGHKS and CDR2 YYEKEE (reference sequence). The trim removed 0 bases at V and 2 bases at J, leaving 4 bases unmatched. The CDR3 sequence is 15 residues long. The full variable domain, completed using reference TRBV5-5 and TRBJ2-7, is DAGVTQSPTHLIKTRGQQVTLRCSPISGHKSVSWYQQVLGQGPQFIFQYYEKEERGRGNFPDRFSARQFPNYSSELNVNALLLGDSALYLCASSLVGTGAYEQYFGPGTRLTVT.

The chain has TRBV5-1 and TRBJ2-3; D is uncertain. This CDR3 is built from 13 residues. V lost 0 bases to trimming and J lost 4 bases, with 6 bases between them. Looked up from germline, CDR1 is SGHRS and CDR2 is YFSETQ. The CDR3 region has the DNA TGCGCCAGCAGCTTGGATACGGCAGATACGCAGTATTTT. Translating gives CASSLDTADTQYF.

The rearrangement uses TRBV28 and TRBJ1-1; the D is unclear. V lost 6 bases, J lost 8 bases, and 10 bases lay in between. This CDR3 region has 11 residues. Per the germline V gene, CDR1 is MDHEN and CDR2 is SYDVKM. Here the CDR3 DNA reads TGTGCCAGCAGCTCAAACGGAGAAGCTTTCTTT. It encodes CASSSNGEAFF.

This chain links TRBV29-1 with TRBJ2-5, with unresolved D. Germline CDR1 and CDR2: SQVTM and ANQGSEA. This CDR3 has 13 residues. V lost 4 bases and J 11 bases, leaving 20 bases between the germline ends. The CDR3 spells CSVAIRYISDQYF. CDR3 sequence (DNA): TGCAGCGTTGCGATTCGATACATTAGTGATCAGTACTTC.

As for this clone: Other DNA sequences in the same sample also yield this CDR3. This chain uses TRBV5-1 with TRBJ2-3, with 12 bases lining up with TRBD1. This CDR3 spans 16 amino acids. Germline values: CDR1 SGHRS, CDR2 YFSETQ. Trimming at V came to 4 bases and at J to 0 bases, leaving 3 bases not matched to a gene. CDR3 in amino acids: CASSLGQGASTDTQYF. The CDR3 DNA reads as TGCGCCAGCAGCCTGGGACAGGGGGCTAGCACAGATACGCAGTATTTT.

This clone was seen repeatedly, ten times or more. V and J are TRBV10-1 and TRBJ2-3; 8 bases line up with TRBD1. V trimming: 7 bases; J trimming: 5 bases; junction bases outside the gene matches: 5. Germline-derived CDR1 and CDR2 are WNHNN and SYGVQD (reference sequence). The CDR3 runs 13 residues. In DNA form, the CDR3 reads TGCGCCAGCAATTGGACAGGGCAAGATACGCAGTATTTT. As protein: CASNWTGQDTQYF.

The J gene is TRBJ2-3, the V gene TRBV20-1; the D gene is possibly TRBD1 (6 bases). Germline-derived CDR1 and CDR2 are DFQATT and SNEGSKA (reference sequence). The CDR3 sequence is 11 residues long. Trimming removed 6 bases from V and 6 bases from J, with 10 bases in between. The CDR3 region is CSAFGQDTQYF. The CDR3, as DNA: TGCAGTGCCTTCGGACAGGATACGCAGTATTTT.

V and J are TRBV2 and TRBJ2-6; 7 bases are shared with TRBD2. Germline CDR1 reads SNHLY; CDR2 reads FYNNEI. V was clipped by 4 bases and J by 0 bases; unmatched bases: 6. The CDR3 is 17 residues long. The chain's CDR3 is CASSGGRESSGANVLTF. CDR3 bases: TGTGCCAGCAGTGGAGGGAGGGAGAGCTCTGGGGCCAACGTCCTGACTTTC.

This chain connects TRBV7-3 to TRBJ2-1; 7 nucleotides line up with TRBD2. The trim removed 4 bases at V and 7 bases at J, leaving 13 bases unmatched. CDR3 length: 16 residues. CDR1 and CDR2 from the germline V gene are SGHTA and FQGTGA. The DNA of the CDR3 is TGTGCCAGCAGCTCCGCCGGGGGGTCAACGGGTAATGAGCAGTTCTTC. Amino acids: CASSSAGGSTGNEQFF.

The V gene is TRBV28, the J gene TRBJ2-1; 7 bases align to TRBD1. Germline lookup yields CDR1 MDHEN and CDR2 SYDVKM. CDR3 length: 17 residues. Trimming took 7 bases from V and 0 from J; bases not matched to a gene: 12. Here the CDR3 DNA reads TGTGCCAGCACCGGGACAGAAAACTTGCGCTCCTACAATGAGCAGTTCTTC. This encodes CASTGTENLRSYNEQFF.

On this clone itself: Distinct nucleotide sequences in the sample also encode this CDR3. The gene calls are TRBV5-1 and TRBJ2-7; 7 bases line up with TRBD1. The CDR3 covers 13 residues. Germline V gene lookup returns CDR1 SGHRS and CDR2 YFSETQ. The ends lost 4 bases at V and 3 bases at J; junction bases unmatched: 4. CDR3 residues: CASSPGTVYEQYF. In DNA, the CDR3 is TGCGCCAGCAGCCCAGGGACAGTCTACGAGCAGTACTTC.

V and J are TRBV5-1 and TRBJ2-1; 13 bases align to TRBD2. The CDR3 length is 15 residues. V shed 0 bases, J shed 7 bases, and the junction held 1 base outside the gene matches. The germline CDR1 and CDR2 sequences are SGHRS and YFSETQ. The CDR3 DNA reads as TGCGCCAGCAGCTTGGGGACTAGCGGGAGTAATGAGCAGTTCTTC. Its translation: CASSLGTSGSNEQFF. Together with reference TRBV5-1 and TRBJ2-1, the CDR3 gives the full variable domain: KAGVTQTPRYLIKTRGQQVTLSCSPISGHRSVSWYQQTPGQGLQFLFEYFSETQRNKGNFPGRFSGRQFSNSRSEMNVSTLELGDSALYLCASSLGTSGSNEQFFGPGTRLTVL.

The chain carries TRBV15 and TRBJ2-7; unclear D gene. Germline V gene sequence: CDR1 LNHNV, CDR2 YYDKDF (reference sequence). The CDR3 is 15 residues long. V lost 0 bases and J lost 2, with 11 bases in between. The CDR3 region is CATSRERSVTYEQYF. The CDR3 region has the DNA TGTGCCACCAGCAGAGAACGATCTGTCACCTACGAGCAGTACTTC.

The chain uses TRBV5-1 and TRBJ2-5, with 7 bases fitting TRBD1. The CDR3 runs 14 residues. The germline V gene encodes CDR1 SGHRS and CDR2 YFSETQ. V lost 4 bases, J lost 1 base, and 4 bases stayed unmatched. The CDR3 bases are TGCGCCAGCAGCATCTGGACAGGCCAAGAGACCCAGTACTTC. Its protein product is CASSIWTGQETQYF.